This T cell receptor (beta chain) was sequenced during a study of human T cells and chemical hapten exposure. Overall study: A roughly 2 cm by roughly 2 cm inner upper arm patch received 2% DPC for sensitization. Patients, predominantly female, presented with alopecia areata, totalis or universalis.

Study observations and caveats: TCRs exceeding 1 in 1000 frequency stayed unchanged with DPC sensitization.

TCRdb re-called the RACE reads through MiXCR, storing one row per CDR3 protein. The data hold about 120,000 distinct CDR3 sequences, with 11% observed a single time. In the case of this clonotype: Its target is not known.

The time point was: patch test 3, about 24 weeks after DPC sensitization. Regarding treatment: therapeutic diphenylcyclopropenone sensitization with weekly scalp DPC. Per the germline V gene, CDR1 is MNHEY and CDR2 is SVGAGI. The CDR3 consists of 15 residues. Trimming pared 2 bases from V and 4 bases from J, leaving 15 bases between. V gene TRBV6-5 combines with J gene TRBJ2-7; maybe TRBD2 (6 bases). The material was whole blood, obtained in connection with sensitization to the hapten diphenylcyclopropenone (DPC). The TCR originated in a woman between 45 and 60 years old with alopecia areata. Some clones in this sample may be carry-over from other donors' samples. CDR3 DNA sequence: TGTGCCAGCAGTTACGCCGCGGGGCGAGCGTACGAGCAGTACTTC. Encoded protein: CASSYAAGRAYEQYF.